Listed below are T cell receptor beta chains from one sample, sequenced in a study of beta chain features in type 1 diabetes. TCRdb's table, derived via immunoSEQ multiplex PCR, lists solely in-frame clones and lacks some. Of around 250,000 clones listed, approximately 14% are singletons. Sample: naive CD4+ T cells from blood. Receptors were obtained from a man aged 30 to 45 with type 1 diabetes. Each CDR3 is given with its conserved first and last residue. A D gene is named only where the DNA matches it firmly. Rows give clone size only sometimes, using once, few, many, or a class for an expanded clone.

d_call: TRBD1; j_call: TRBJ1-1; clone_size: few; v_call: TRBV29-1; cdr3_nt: TGCAGCGTTGAAGATGGGACAGGGGGGCCCGTCTTT; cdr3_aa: CSVEDGTGGPVF
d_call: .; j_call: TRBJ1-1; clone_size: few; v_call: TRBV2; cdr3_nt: TGTGCCAGCACTGCAGGAAGGGGTAACACTGAAGCTTTCTTT; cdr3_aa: CASTAGRGNTEAFF
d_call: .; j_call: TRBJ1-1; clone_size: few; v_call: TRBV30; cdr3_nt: TGTGCCTTCAGTCGGACAGTGAACACTGAAGCTTTCTTT; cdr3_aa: CAFSRTVNTEAFF
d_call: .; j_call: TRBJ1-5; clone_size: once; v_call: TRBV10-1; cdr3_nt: TGCGCCAGCAGGCGGGAGACAGTAGTCAATCAGCCCCAGCATTTT; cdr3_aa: CASRRETVVNQPQHF
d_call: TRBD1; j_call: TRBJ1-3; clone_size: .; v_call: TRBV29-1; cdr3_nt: TGCAGCGTTGGGACAGGCTCTGGAAACACCATATATTTT; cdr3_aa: CSVGTGSGNTIYF
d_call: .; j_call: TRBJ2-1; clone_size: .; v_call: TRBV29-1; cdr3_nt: TGCAGCTTCCGAGGAGACAGACACAATGAGCAGTTCTTC; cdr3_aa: CSFRGDRHNEQFF
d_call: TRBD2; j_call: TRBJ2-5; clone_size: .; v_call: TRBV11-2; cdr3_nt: TGTGCCAGCAGCCTCCAGACTAGCGGGGGGGAGACCCAGTACTTC; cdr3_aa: CASSLQTSGGETQYF
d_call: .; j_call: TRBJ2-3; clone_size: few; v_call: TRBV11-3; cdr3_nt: TGTGCCAGCAGCTTAGTAGAAGATACGCAGTATTTT; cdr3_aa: CASSLVEDTQYF
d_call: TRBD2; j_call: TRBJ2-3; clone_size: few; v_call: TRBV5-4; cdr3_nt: TGTGCCAGCAGCCCGAGCGGGGGAATGGGCACAGATACGCAGTATTTT; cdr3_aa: CASSPSGGMGTDTQYF
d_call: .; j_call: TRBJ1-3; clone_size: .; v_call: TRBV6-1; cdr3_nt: TGTGCCAGCAGTGAAGCGCTTCGGGTCTCTGGAAACACCATATATTTT; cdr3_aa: CASSEALRVSGNTIYF
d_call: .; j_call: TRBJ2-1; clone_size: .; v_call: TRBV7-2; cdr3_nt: TGTGCCAGCAGCTTAGAGGGGTCCAGGTTCCCCAATGAGCAGTTCTTC; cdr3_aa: CASSLEGSRFPNEQFF
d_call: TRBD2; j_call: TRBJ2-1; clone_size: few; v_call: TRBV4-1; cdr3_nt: TGCGCCAGTAGACTAGCGGGAGGGGACAATGAGCAGTTCTTC; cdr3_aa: CASRLAGGDNEQFF
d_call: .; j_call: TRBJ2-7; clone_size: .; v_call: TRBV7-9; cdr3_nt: TGTGCCAGCAGCTCGACAGGCTCGGGCTACGAGCAGTACTTC; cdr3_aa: CASSSTGSGYEQYF
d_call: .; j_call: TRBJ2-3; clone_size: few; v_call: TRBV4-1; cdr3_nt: TGCGCCAGCAGCCAAACCTTCTCCCAGGGGAGCACAGATACGCAGTATTTT; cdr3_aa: CASSQTFSQGSTDTQYF
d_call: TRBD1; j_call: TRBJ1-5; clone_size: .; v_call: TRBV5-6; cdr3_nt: TGTGCCAGCAGCTTACGACAGGGGGTTAATCAGCCCCAGCATTTT; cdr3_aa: CASSLRQGVNQPQHF
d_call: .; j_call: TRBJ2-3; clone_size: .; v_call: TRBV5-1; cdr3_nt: TGCGCCAGCAGCTTCGGGGGGCGCACAGATACGCAGTATTTT; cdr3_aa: CASSFGGRTDTQYF
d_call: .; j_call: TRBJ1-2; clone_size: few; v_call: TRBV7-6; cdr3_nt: TGTGCCAGCAGCTTAGGGCCCGACATCTCCGGAGGCTACACCTTC; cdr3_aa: CASSLGPDISGGYTF
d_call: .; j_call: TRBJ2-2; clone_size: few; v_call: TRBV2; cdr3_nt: TGTGCCAGCAGTGAACTGGGCAGCACCGGGGAGCTGTTTTTT; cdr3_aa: CASSELGSTGELFF
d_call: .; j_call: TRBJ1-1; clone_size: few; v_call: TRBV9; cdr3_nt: TGTGCCAGCAGCCCCCGAGAGGGCCACACTGAAGCTTTCTTT; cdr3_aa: CASSPREGHTEAFF
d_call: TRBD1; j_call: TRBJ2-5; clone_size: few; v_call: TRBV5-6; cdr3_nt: TGTGCCAGCAGCTCAGGACAGGGGACTCAAGAGACCCAGTACTTC; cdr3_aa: CASSSGQGTQETQYF
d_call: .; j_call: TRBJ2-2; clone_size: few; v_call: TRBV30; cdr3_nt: TGTGCCCTTCCACACCGCCTGGGAGACACCGGGGAGCTGTTTTTT; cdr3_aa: CALPHRLGDTGELFF